This is a list of T cell receptor beta chains from one sample in a study of cytomegalovirus exposure and HLA in healthy donors. Sequenced by immunoSEQ multiplex PCR; TCRdb stores in-frame clones only, minus some. The profile shows 150,000 to 200,000 clones, 65% to 90% of them singletons. Sequenced material: PBMCs. The source of these receptors is a woman younger than 30 in good health and CMV-seronegative. CDR3s include the opening cysteine and the closing phenylalanine or tryptophan. A D gene is named only where the DNA matches it firmly. Only some rows state a clone size, as once, few, many or a class for expanded clones.

v_call,clone_size,j_call,d_call,cdr3_nt,cdr3_aa
TRBV6-1,NA,TRBJ2-1,TRBD2,TGTGCCAGCAGGCCTAGCGGGGGGGAATATCTAGAGTTCTTC,CASRPSGGEYLEFF
TRBV6-5,once,TRBJ2-5,NA,TGTGCCAGCAGCCGCACTATCTGGGAGACCCAGTACTTC,CASSRTIWETQYF
TRBV4-1,NA,TRBJ1-3,NA,TGCGCCAGCAGCCCTGTGGGAAACACCATATATTTT,CASSPVGNTIYF
TRBV7-3,NA,TRBJ1-2,NA,TGTGCCAGCAGCTCCTACGGGGGACGCCCAGGGAGGGGGGCCTATGGCTACACCTTC,CASSSYGGRPGRGAYGYTF
TRBV21-1,NA,TRBJ2-3,NA,TGTGCCAGCAGCAAAGTGGGGGGTACGCAGTATTTT,CASSKVGGTQYF
TRBV12-5,NA,TRBJ1-4,NA,TGTGCTAGTGGTTTGAACAGCCCGAAAAATGAAAAACTGTTTTTT,CASGLNSPKNEKLFF
TRBV10-3,NA,TRBJ2-5,NA,TGTGCCATCAGTGAGGGCCAGCAAGAGACCCAGTACTTC,CAISEGQQETQYF
TRBV18,NA,TRBJ1-5,NA,TGTGCCAGCTCACCACAAACAAGCGATCAGCCCCAGCATTTT,CASSPQTSDQPQHF
TRBV9,once,TRBJ2-7,TRBD2,TGTGCCAGCAGCGTCGCCGGGACTAGCAGCTACGAGCAGTACTTC,CASSVAGTSSYEQYF
TRBV21-1,NA,TRBJ1-1,NA,TGTGCCAGCAGCAACGAGGGCGGGGACCAATGGACTGAAGCTTTCTTT,CASSNEGGDQWTEAFF
TRBV13,once,TRBJ1-1,NA,TGTGCCAGCAGCGCAATTCTAGTGGTCTCGGGCACTGAAGCTTTCTTT,CASSAILVVSGTEAFF
TRBV11-2,NA,TRBJ1-2,NA,TGTGCCAGCAGCTTAGGTAGAGAGAACTATGGCTACACCTTC,CASSLGRENYGYTF
TRBV4-2,NA,TRBJ2-6,TRBD1,TGTGCCAGCAGCCAAGGACAGGGAAGTACTGGGGCCAACGTCCTGACTTTC,CASSQGQGSTGANVLTF
TRBV10-2,NA,TRBJ2-7,NA,TGCGCCAGCAGTGAGTCTCAGTTTCGGGGCGAGCAGTACTTC,CASSESQFRGEQYF
TRBV2,NA,TRBJ2-1,TRBD2,TGTGCCAGCAGCTACAAGACCGGGACTAGCGGGGGTTACTTTAAGCAGTTCTTC,CASSYKTGTSGGYFKQFF
TRBV19,NA,TRBJ2-7,TRBD2,TGTGCCAGTAGTAGGGAGGGGACTAGCGGGTCGCGTTCTACCTACGAGCAGTACTTC,CASSREGTSGSRSTYEQYF
TRBV28,NA,TRBJ1-1,NA,TGTGCCAGCAGTTTAATCTCCAGACATTCGAACACTGAAGCTTTCTTT,CASSLISRHSNTEAFF
TRBV6-1,NA,TRBJ1-2,NA,TGTGCCAGCGGGACAATTTATGGCTACACCTTC,CASGTIYGYTF
TRBV6-6,NA,TRBJ1-5,NA,TGTGCCAGCAGCCCCAGGGGAAACAATCAGCCCCAGCATTTT,CASSPRGNNQPQHF
TRBV2,NA,TRBJ2-1,NA,TGTGCCAGCAGTGCGACTAGAAGGGACTCCTACAATGAGCAGTTCTTC,CASSATRRDSYNEQFF
TRBV28,NA,TRBJ1-5,TRBD1,TGTGCCAGCAGTCGGGACAGGGAAGGTCAGCCCCAGCATTTT,CASSRDREGQPQHF
TRBV10-3,NA,TRBJ1-1,TRBD1,TGTGCCATCAGTGACAGGACAGGGGGCCACACTGAAGCTTTCTTT,CAISDRTGGHTEAFF
TRBV29-1,NA,TRBJ1-3,TRBD1,TGCAGCGGACAGGGGGCGAGAGGAAACACCATATATTTT,CSGQGARGNTIYF
TRBV2,NA,TRBJ2-1,NA,TGTGCCAGCCGAGAAGAGACAGAGCAGTTCTTC,CASREETEQFF
TRBV2,NA,TRBJ1-1,TRBD1,TGTGCCAGCTTTACCCCGGGACAGGGGGCGCGAGACACTGAAGCTTTCTTT,CASFTPGQGARDTEAFF
TRBV27,NA,TRBJ2-1,NA,TGTGCCAGCAGTTACCTGCGGGGCTCCTACAATGAGCAGTTCTTC,CASSYLRGSYNEQFF
TRBV28,NA,TRBJ2-5,TRBD2,TGTGCCATTACCTCTACCCGGGGGGGCCATGAGACCCAGTACTTC,CAITSTRGGHETQYF
TRBV25-1,NA,TRBJ2-3,TRBD2,TGTGCCACCACGTCACTAGCGGGGGGACCAGATACGCAGTATTTT,CATTSLAGGPDTQYF
TRBV9,NA,TRBJ2-7,TRBD1,TGTGCCAGCAGCCTTGGGACAGGTGAATCCTACGAGCAGTACTTC,CASSLGTGESYEQYF
TRBV5-4,NA,TRBJ2-5,NA,TGTGCCAGCAGCTCAGTCGATGTGGGAGAAGAGACCCAGTACTTC,CASSSVDVGEETQYF
TRBV6-5,few,TRBJ1-3,NA,TGTGCCATCAAGGGGGAACTTCGCTCTGGAAACACCATATATTTT,CAIKGELRSGNTIYF
TRBV27,NA,TRBJ2-7,TRBD2,TGTGCCAGCAGTTGGGGGGGTAGCTCCTACGAGCAGTACTTC,CASSWGGSSYEQYF
TRBV5-1,once,TRBJ1-3,NA,TGCGCCAGCAGCTTGGCCGGGGTTGTGTACGGAAACACCATATATTTT,CASSLAGVVYGNTIYF
TRBV6-1,NA,TRBJ2-1,NA,TGTGCCAGCTGTACCGGGACCTACAATGAGCAGTTCTTC,CASCTGTYNEQFF
TRBV5-1,NA,TRBJ2-1,TRBD1,TGCGCCAGCAGCGTGACAGGGGGATACAACAATGAGCAGTTCTTC,CASSVTGGYNNEQFF
TRBV6-1,NA,TRBJ2-7,NA,TGTGCCAGCAGTGAAGCTATACCGCGGGATTACGAGCAGTACTTC,CASSEAIPRDYEQYF
TRBV4-1,NA,TRBJ2-1,TRBD2,TGCGCCAGCAGCCAAGGGACTAGCGGGGGCTACAATGAGCAGTTCTTC,CASSQGTSGGYNEQFF
TRBV6-5,NA,TRBJ2-2,NA,TGTGCCAGCAGTCAGACAACATCCGGGGAGCTGTTTTTT,CASSQTTSGELFF
TRBV27,NA,TRBJ2-7,TRBD2,TGTGCCAGCAGCGCGGGACTAGCGCCCGACGAGCAGTACTTC,CASSAGLAPDEQYF
TRBV7-8,NA,TRBJ1-6,NA,TGTGCCAGCAGCCAGAGGGCCCCCCGGGATAATTCACCCCTCCACTTT,CASSQRAPRDNSPLHF
TRBV5-4,NA,TRBJ2-2,NA,TGTGCCAGCAGCTTGGAAGCTAGTCCCAACACCGGGGAGCTGTTTTTT,CASSLEASPNTGELFF
TRBV11-2,NA,TRBJ2-1,TRBD2,TGTGCCAGCAGCCTGACTAGCGGGGGTGCGGATGAGCAGTTCTTC,CASSLTSGGADEQFF
TRBV11-1,NA,TRBJ1-1,NA,TGTGCCAGCTGTGGTACTGGGGGCCCTGAAGCTTTCTTT,CASCGTGGPEAFF
TRBV5-1,NA,TRBJ2-5,NA,TGCGCCAGCAGCTTCAGACAGACACAAGAGACCCAGTACTTC,CASSFRQTQETQYF
TRBV12-5,NA,TRBJ2-1,NA,TGTGCTAGTGGTTTGTACCAGGGAGGATACAATGAGCAGTTCTTC,CASGLYQGGYNEQFF
TRBV7-9,NA,TRBJ2-1,NA,TGTGCCAGCACCTCGGGGGTTGAGCAGTTCTTC,CASTSGVEQFF
TRBV28,NA,TRBJ1-4,NA,TGTGCCAGCAGCCGCCGGCGGTTGAGAATAGAAAAACTGTTTTTT,CASSRRRLRIEKLFF
TRBV6-5,NA,TRBJ2-1,TRBD2,TGTGCCAGCAGTTTGACTAGCGGGGTTAACAATGAGCAGTTCTTC,CASSLTSGVNNEQFF
TRBV6-5,NA,TRBJ2-7,TRBD1,TGTGCCAGCAGTTACTCGGGGGACAGAGACTACGAGCAGTACTTC,CASSYSGDRDYEQYF
TRBV5-1,NA,TRBJ1-3,TRBD1,TGCGCCAGCAGCTTGGGGGGACAGGGCCGAAACACCATATATTTT,CASSLGGQGRNTIYF
TRBV7-9,few,TRBJ1-1,NA,TGTGCCAGCAGCTTAGCAGGAGCTTACACTGAAGCTTTCTTT,CASSLAGAYTEAFF